A selection of T cell receptor beta chains follows, all from one sample in a study of OX40 agonist ivuxolimab in advanced cancers. The data were produced by immunoSEQ multiplex PCR, yet TCRdb's version contains in-frame clones alone and is incomplete. The sample includes roughly 55,000 clones, 60% to 80% of them seen just once. Specimen: CD4+ or CD8+ T cells sorted from blood, collected in a trial of the OX40 agonist ivuxolimab. The receptors stem from an adult with an advanced solid tumor such as melanoma, head and neck, liver or kidney cancer. Both conserved end residues are part of each CDR3. Each record gives: V gene, D gene, J gene, clone size, CDR3 DNA, CDR3 protein. D genes are given only for firm matches. The size field is filled for only some rows; it gives once, few, many or a size class.

>TRBV19|NA|TRBJ1-2|NA
TGTGCCAGTGGAACAGCCCATAACTATGGCTACACCTTC
CASGTAHNYGYTF
>TRBV7-9|NA|TRBJ1-1|NA
TGTGCCAGCAGCTTAGGGGACATTATGAACACTGAAGCTTTCTTT
CASSLGDIMNTEAFF
>TRBV2|NA|TRBJ2-6|NA
TGTGCCAGCAGTGGACTAAGCGGGGGGGCCAACGTCCTGACTTTC
CASSGLSGGANVLTF
>TRBV30|NA|TRBJ1-2|NA
TGTGCCTGGAGTGTGGACACCTATGGCTACACCTTC
CAWSVDTYGYTF
>TRBV7-2|NA|TRBJ2-5|NA
TGTGCCAGCAGCTCGGGGGCACAAGAGACCCAGTACTTC
CASSSGAQETQYF
>TRBV6-5|NA|TRBJ1-6|NA
TGTGCCAGCAGTTACGATGGGGGAAGGAACAATTCACCCCTCCACTTT
CASSYDGGRNNSPLHF
>TRBV5-1|TRBD1|TRBJ1-1|few
TGCGCCAGCAGCTGGCAGGGGGCCACATCGAACACTGAAGCTTTCTTT
CASSWQGATSNTEAFF
>TRBV6-5|NA|TRBJ1-2|NA
TGTGCCAGCAGTCCGGACAGACACTATGGCTACACCTTC
CASSPDRHYGYTF
>TRBV5-1|NA|TRBJ2-3|NA
TGCGCCAGCAGCTTGGAGGGCGGACCTAGCACAGATACGCAGTATTTT
CASSLEGGPSTDTQYF
>TRBV28|TRBD1|TRBJ2-5|NA
TGTGCCAGTTGGGGGACAGGGGGCCCCCAAGAGACCCAGTACTTC
CASWGTGGPQETQYF
>TRBV10-3|TRBD1|TRBJ2-2|NA
TGTGCCATCAGTGAGTCGACAGGGGTTACCGGGGAGCTGTTTTTT
CAISESTGVTGELFF
>TRBV7-9|NA|TRBJ2-1|NA
TGTGCCAGCAGCTTCGGCATGGGCACCTACAATGAGCAGTTCTTC
CASSFGMGTYNEQFF
>TRBV5-5|NA|TRBJ1-5|NA
TGTGCCAGCAGTCCCGGGACCTCTACCTGGCCCCAGCATTTT
CASSPGTSTWPQHF
>TRBV28|TRBD2|TRBJ2-5|NA
TGTGCCAGCAGGAAGACTAGCTCAGAGGCCCAGTACTTC
CASRKTSSEAQYF